The sequence of this TCR beta chain was determined in a study of identical twins. V shed 4 bases and J shed 1 base, with 19 bases lying between them. Looked up from germline, CDR1 is LGHDT and CDR2 is YNNKEL (reference sequence). This CDR3 contains 17 residues. TCRdb processed the 5' RACE reads anew with MiXCR; each CDR3 protein has one entry. This table has some 240,000 distinct CDR3 sequences, 8% to 11% appearing once. This clonotype was counted many times. Sequencing input: memory T cells sorted from blood. The TCR sequence derives from a middle-aged man in good health. The chain recombines TRBV3-1 with TRBJ2-5; a weak D match, TRBD1 (5 bases). Here the CDR3 DNA reads TGTGCCAGCAGCCGTACCGCGACATTTCAGGGCCAAGAGACCCAGTACTTC. Protein product: CASSRTATFQGQETQYF.